This T cell receptor (beta chain) was sequenced in a study of blood T cell repertoires in COVID-19. Study details: From T cells, B-cell-depleted T cells, or PBMCs came the material, which was cDNA or gDNA.

Assay used: immunoSEQ multiplex PCR; TCRdb lists only in-frame clones, some missing. The sample carries 150,000 to 200,000 clones, around 82% recorded once. J gave up 8 bases and V 0 bases, and 6 bases lay outside the gene matches. The CDR3 is 14 amino acids. Per germline, CDR1 SGHRS and CDR2 YFSETQ. Sample: peripheral blood. This clonotype was sampled from a woman between 40 and 55 years old with COVID-19, enrolled during active disease. The chain joins TRBV5-1 to TRBJ1-2; 8 nucleotides agree with TRBD1. The CDR3 region has the DNA TGCGCCAGCAGCTTGGGACAGGGGAATAGAGGCTACACCTTC. Translation gives CASSLGQGNRGYTF. Supplemented by reference TRBV5-1 and TRBJ1-2, the full variable domain reads KAGVTQTPRYLIKTRGQQVTLSCSPISGHRSVSWYQQTPGQGLQFLFEYFSETQRNKGNFPGRFSGRQFSNSRSEMNVSTLELGDSALYLCASSLGQGNRGYTFGSGTRLTVV.